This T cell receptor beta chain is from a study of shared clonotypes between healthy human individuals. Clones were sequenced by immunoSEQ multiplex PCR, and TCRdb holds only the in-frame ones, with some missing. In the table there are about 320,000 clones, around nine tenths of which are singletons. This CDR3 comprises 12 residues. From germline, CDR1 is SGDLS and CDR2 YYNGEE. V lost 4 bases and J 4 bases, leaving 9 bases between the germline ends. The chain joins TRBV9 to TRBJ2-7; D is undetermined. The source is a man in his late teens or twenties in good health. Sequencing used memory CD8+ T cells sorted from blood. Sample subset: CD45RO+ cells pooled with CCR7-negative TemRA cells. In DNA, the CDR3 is TGTGCCAGCAGCCCGGGTGATTACGAGCAGTACTTC. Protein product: CASSPGDYEQYF. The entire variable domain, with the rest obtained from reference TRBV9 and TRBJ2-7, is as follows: DSGVTQTPKHLITATGQRVTLRCSPRSGDLSVYWYQQSLDQGLQFLIQYYNGEERAKGNILERFSAQQFPDLHSELNLSSLELGDSALYFCASSPGDYEQYFGPGTRLTVT.